The 9 T cell receptor beta chains below were found in one sample sequenced in a study of shared clonotypes between healthy human individuals. TCRdb keeps only in-frame clones here, not all; method: immunoSEQ multiplex PCR. The profile shows just over 2,000,000 clones, roughly 94% of them singletons. Specimen: naive CD4+ T cells sorted from blood. Subset specified: CD45RA+ positively selected. All receptors derive from a man between 18 and 35 years old in good health.

The genes are TRBV4-3 and TRBJ2-6, with D possibly TRBD1 on 6 matching bases. The length of the CDR3 is 17 residues. The germline gives CDR1 LGHNA, CDR2 YSLEER. V lost 4 bases to trimming and J lost 1 base, with 14 bases between them. CDR3: CASSREFTGSGANVLTF. DNA for the CDR3: TGCGCCAGCAGCCGAGAGTTTACAGGGTCTGGGGCCAACGTCCTGACTTTC.

This clone was observed a handful of times. The sample has other DNA sequences that encode this CDR3 too. The chain recombines TRBV18 with TRBJ2-7; no firm D call. Germline lookup yields CDR1 KGHSH and CDR2 LQKENI. Trimming took 3 bases from V and 0 from J, leaving 3 bases between them. The CDR3 has 12 residues. The CDR3 sequence: CASSPGSYEQYF. For the CDR3, the DNA is TGTGCCAGCTCACCGGGCTCCTACGAGCAGTACTTC.

This clone was detected only once. V gene TRBV29-1 combines with J gene TRBJ1-1, with D possibly TRBD1 on 5 matching bases. The CDR3 sequence is 14 residues long. Germline V gene sequence: CDR1 SQVTM, CDR2 ANQGSEA. The V and J ends lost 3 bases and 2 bases respectively, with 13 bases between them. The CDR3 region is CSVDPRGDNTEAFF. CDR3 sequence (DNA): TGCAGCGTTGATCCAAGGGGAGACAACACTGAAGCTTTCTTT.

CDR3 amino acids: CASSENRGLSGNTIYF. Here the CDR3 DNA reads TGTGCCAGCAGCGAAAACAGGGGGCTCTCTGGAAACACCATATATTTT. The rearrangement uses TRBV7-8 and TRBJ1-3, with 9 nucleotides matching TRBD1. J lost 0 bases, V lost 5 bases, and 5 bases had no gene match. CDR1 is SGHVS, CDR2 FQNEAQ, per germline. This CDR3 spans 16 amino acids.

The chain recombines TRBV7-9 with TRBJ2-1, with unresolved D. The CDR3 covers 13 residues. Germline V gene data show CDR1 as SEHNR and CDR2 as FQNEAQ (reference sequence). V was cut by 5 bases and J by 7 bases, with 12 bases left in between. CDR3 coding DNA: TGTGCCAGCAGCCCAGGCTGGGGTAATGAGCAGTTCTTC. Protein product: CASSPGWGNEQFF.

V usage is TRBV2 and J usage is TRBJ1-5; 9 bases are shared with TRBD1. Germline-derived CDR1 and CDR2 are SNHLY and FYNNEI. This CDR3 has 18 residues. V lost 7 bases to trimming and J lost 2 bases; unmatched junction nucleotides: 15. The DNA of the CDR3 is TGTGCCAGCATTAAACTTCGGGACAGGGCGTCAGGCAATCAGCCCCAGCATTTT. Its protein product is CASIKLRDRASGNQPQHF.

V and J are TRBV5-1 and TRBJ2-1; D is possibly TRBD2 (5 bases). Between the trimmed V and J ends, which lost 6 bases and 5 bases, there was a span of 15 bases. The germline V gene has CDR1 SGHRS and CDR2 YFSETQ. This CDR3 is built from 14 residues. CDR3 in amino acids: CASKRGFENNEQFF. The CDR3 bases are TGCGCCAGCAAACGGGGATTTGAGAACAATGAGCAGTTCTTC.

The rearrangement joins TRBV5-1 to TRBJ2-5; D may be TRBD1 (6 bases). CDR3 length: 16 amino acids. CDR1 and CDR2 from the germline V gene are SGHRS and YFSETQ. V lost 0 bases and J 5 bases, leaving 17 bases between the germline ends. The CDR3 sequence: CASSLGGTDRSETQYF. The CDR3 DNA is TGCGCCAGCAGCTTGGGGGGGACCGACAGGAGTGAGACCCAGTACTTC.

The chain couples TRBV13 to TRBJ2-7; D might be TRBD2 (5 bases). The CDR3 extends over 15 amino acids. Looked up from germline, CDR1 is PRHDT and CDR2 is FYEKMQ (reference sequence). V lost 0 bases to trimming and J lost 2 bases, with 11 bases between them. The CDR3 sequence is CASSLGRLPTYEQYF. Written as DNA, the CDR3 is TGTGCCAGCAGCTTAGGCCGACTACCGACCTACGAGCAGTACTTC.